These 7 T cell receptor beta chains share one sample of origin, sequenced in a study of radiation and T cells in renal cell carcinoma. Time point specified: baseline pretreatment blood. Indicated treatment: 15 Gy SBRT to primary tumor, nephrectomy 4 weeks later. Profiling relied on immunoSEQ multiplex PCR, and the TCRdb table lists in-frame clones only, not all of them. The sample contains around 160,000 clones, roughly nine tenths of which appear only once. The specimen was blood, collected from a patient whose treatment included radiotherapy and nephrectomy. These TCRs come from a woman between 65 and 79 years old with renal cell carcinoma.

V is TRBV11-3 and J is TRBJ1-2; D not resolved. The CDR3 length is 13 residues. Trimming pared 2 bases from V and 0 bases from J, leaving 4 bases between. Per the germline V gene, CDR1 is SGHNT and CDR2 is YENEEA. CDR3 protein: CASSLRTNYGYTF. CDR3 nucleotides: TGTGCCAGCAGCTTAAGGACTAACTATGGCTACACCTTC.

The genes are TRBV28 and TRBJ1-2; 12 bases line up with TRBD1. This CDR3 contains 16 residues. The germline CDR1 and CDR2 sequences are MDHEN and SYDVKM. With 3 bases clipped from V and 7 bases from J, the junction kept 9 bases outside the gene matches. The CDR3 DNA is TGTGCCAGCAGTTTCCCCCCGGGACAGGGGGCGTCTGGCTACACCTTC. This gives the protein CASSFPPGQGASGYTF.

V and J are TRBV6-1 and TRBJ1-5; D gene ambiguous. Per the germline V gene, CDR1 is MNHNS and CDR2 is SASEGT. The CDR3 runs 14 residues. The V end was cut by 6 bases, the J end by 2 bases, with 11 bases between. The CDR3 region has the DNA TGTGCCAGCAGGGACGAGATTGGCAATCAGCCCCAGCATTTT. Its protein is CASRDEIGNQPQHF.

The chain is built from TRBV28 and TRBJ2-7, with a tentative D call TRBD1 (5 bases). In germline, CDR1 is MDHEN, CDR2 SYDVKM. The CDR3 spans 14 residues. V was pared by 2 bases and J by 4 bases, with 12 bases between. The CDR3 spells CASSLGAKGYEQYF. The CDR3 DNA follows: TGTGCCAGCAGTTTAGGGGCAAAAGGGTACGAGCAGTACTTC.

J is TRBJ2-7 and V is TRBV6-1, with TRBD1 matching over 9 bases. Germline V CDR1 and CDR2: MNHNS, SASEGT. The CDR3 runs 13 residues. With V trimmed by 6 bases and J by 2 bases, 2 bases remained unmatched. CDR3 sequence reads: CASSGDRAYEQYF. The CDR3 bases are TGTGCCAGCAGCGGGGACAGGGCCTACGAGCAGTACTTC.

The chain's CDR3 is CASSKQGTGGELFF. The CDR3, as DNA: TGTGCCAGCAGCAAACAGGGTACAGGGGGGGAGCTGTTTTTT. The gene calls are TRBV7-2 and TRBJ2-2; D may be TRBD1 (6 bases). Trimming took 5 bases from V and 8 from J, leaving 15 bases between them. Germline V gene sequence: CDR1 SGHTA, CDR2 FQGNSA. This CDR3 comprises 14 residues.

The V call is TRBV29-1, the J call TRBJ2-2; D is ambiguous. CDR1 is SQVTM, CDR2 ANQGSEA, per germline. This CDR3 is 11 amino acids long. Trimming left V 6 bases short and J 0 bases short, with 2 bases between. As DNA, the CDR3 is TGCAGCGTAGCGAACACCGGGGAGCTGTTTTTT. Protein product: CSVANTGELFF.